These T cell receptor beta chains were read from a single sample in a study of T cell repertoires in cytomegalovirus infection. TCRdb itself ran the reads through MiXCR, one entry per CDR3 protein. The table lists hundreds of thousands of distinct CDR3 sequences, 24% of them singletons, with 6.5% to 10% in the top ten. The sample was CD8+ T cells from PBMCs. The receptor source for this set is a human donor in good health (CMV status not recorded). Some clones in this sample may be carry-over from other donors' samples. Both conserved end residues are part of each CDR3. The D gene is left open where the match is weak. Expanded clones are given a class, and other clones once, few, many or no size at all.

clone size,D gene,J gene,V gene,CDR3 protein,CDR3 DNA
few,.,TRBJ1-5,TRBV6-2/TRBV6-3,CASSWVSRGNQPQHF,TGTGCCAGCAGTTGGGTGAGCAGGGGCAATCAGCCCCAGCATTTT
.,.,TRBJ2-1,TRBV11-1,CASSLALTAYNEQFF,TGTGCCAGCAGCTTAGCGTTGACAGCTTACAATGAGCAGTTCTTC
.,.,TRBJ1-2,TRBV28,CASNLQGYGYTF,TGTGCCAGCAACCTTCAGGGATACGGCTACACCTTC
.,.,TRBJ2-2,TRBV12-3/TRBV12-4,CASRNRKSGELFF,TGTGCCAGCAGGAACAGGAAATCCGGGGAGCTGTTTTTT
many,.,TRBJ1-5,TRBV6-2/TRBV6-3,CASTPFRDNQPQHF,TGTGCCAGCACTCCCTTCAGAGACAATCAGCCCCAGCATTTT
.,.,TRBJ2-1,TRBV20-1,CSARDGASSYNEQFF,TGCAGTGCTAGAGATGGGGCGAGCTCCTACAATGAGCAGTTCTTC
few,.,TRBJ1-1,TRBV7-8,CASTSGGYTEAFF,TGTGCCAGCACCTCGGGGGGATACACTGAAGCTTTCTTT
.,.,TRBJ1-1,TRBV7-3,CASSLILRLKTEAFF,TGTGCCAGCAGCTTAATACTACGCCTGAAAACTGAAGCTTTCTTT
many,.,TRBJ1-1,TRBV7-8,CASSPVDSSSPQEAFF,TGTGCCAGCAGCCCCGTGGACAGCAGCTCGCCTCAAGAAGCTTTCTTT
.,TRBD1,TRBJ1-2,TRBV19,CASMVGQVHGYTF,TGTGCCAGTATGGTAGGACAGGTTCACGGCTACACCTTC
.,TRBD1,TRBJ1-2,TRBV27,CAGSSGTGSGYTF,TGTGCCGGCAGTTCCGGGACAGGGAGTGGCTACACCTTC
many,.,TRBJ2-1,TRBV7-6,CASSLEGGPISYNEQFF,TGTGCCAGCAGCTTAGAGGGGGGCCCTATCTCCTACAATGAGCAGTTCTTC
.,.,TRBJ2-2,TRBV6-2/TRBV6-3,CASSSLWAVTWELFF,TGTGCCAGCAGCTCTCTATGGGCAGTCACCTGGGAGCTGTTTTTT
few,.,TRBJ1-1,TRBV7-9,CASSLAEGVGTEAFF,TGTGCCAGCAGCTTAGCGGAGGGTGTGGGCACTGAAGCTTTCTTT
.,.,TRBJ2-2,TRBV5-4,CASSPLLGGGTGELFF,TGTGCCAGCAGCCCATTGTTGGGGGGTGGCACCGGGGAGCTGTTTTTT
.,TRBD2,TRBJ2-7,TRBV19,CASTPGAGTWEQYF,TGTGCCAGTACTCCAGGAGCGGGGACCTGGGAGCAGTACTTC
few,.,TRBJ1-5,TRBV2,CASSETEFPPMQHF,TGTGCCAGCAGTGAAACCGAATTTCCCCCGATGCAGCATTTT
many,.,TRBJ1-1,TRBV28,CASSWDSGLNTEAFF,TGTGCCAGCAGTTGGGATAGCGGCCTGAACACTGAAGCTTTCTTT
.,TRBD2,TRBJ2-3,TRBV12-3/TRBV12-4,CASSPSRAGGHTDTQYF,TGTGCCAGCAGTCCCAGTCGAGCGGGGGGCCACACAGATACGCAGTATTTT
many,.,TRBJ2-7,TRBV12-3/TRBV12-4,CASSLGAYEQYF,TGTGCCAGCAGTTTAGGGGCCTACGAGCAGTACTTC
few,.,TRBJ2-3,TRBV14,CASSHLGTDTQYF,TGTGCCAGCAGCCATCTAGGCACAGATACGCAGTATTTT
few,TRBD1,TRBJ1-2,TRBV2,CAIWTGYGYTF,TGTGCCATCTGGACAGGCTATGGCTACACCTTC
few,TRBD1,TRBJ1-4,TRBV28,CASRLTGGLEKLFF,TGTGCCAGCAGGTTGACAGGGGGGCTTGAAAAACTGTTTTTT
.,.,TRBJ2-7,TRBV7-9,CASSHRDKSYEQYF,TGTGCCAGCAGCCACCGGGACAAATCCTACGAGCAGTACTTC
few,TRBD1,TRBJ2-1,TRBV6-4,CASSETGAGLDEQFF,TGTGCCAGCAGTGAGACAGGGGCGGGTTTGGATGAGCAGTTCTTC
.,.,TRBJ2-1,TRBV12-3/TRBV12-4,CASSPWTGDNEQFF,TGTGCCAGCAGTCCCTGGACGGGCGACAATGAGCAGTTCTTC
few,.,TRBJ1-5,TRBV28,CASTWGSVTNQPQHF,TGTGCCAGCACCTGGGGCTCCGTCACCAATCAGCCCCAGCATTTT
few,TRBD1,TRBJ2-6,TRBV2,CASRGQGNPSGANVLTF,TGTGCCAGCAGAGGACAGGGGAACCCCTCTGGGGCCAACGTCCTGACTTTC
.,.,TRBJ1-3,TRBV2,CASRDGGNTIYF,TGTGCCAGCCGGGACGGTGGAAACACCATATATTTT
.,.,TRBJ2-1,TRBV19,CASSLGLRDDVYNVQFF,TGTGCCAGTAGTTTGGGGCTCCGCGACGACGTCTACAATGTGCAGTTCTTC
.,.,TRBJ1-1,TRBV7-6,CASSLEEGQGSNTEAFF,TGTGCCAGCAGCTTAGAAGAAGGTCAGGGGTCAAACACTGAAGCTTTCTTT
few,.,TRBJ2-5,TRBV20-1,CSARHGYQETQYF,TGCAGTGCTAGACACGGCTACCAAGAGACCCAGTACTTC
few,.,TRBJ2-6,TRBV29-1,CSVGQDYSGANVLTF,TGCAGCGTAGGACAGGACTACTCTGGGGCCAACGTCCTGACTTTC
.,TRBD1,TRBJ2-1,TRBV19,CASTPDRGYAEQFF,TGTGCCAGTACCCCGGACAGGGGGTATGCTGAGCAGTTCTTC
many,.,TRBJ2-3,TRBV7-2,CASSLFRDTQYF,TGTGCCAGCAGCTTGTTCAGGGATACGCAGTATTTT
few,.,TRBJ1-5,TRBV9,CASSVAANQPQHF,TGTGCCAGCAGCGTAGCTGCTAATCAGCCCCAGCATTTT
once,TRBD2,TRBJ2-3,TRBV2,CASTELAGALKYTQYF,TGTGCCTCGACGGAACTAGCGGGGGCCCTTAAGTATACGCAGTATTTT
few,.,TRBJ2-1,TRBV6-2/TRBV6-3,CASGFGANYNEQFF,TGTGCCAGCGGTTTCGGAGCGAACTACAATGAGCAGTTCTTC
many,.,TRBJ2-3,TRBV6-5,CASSITQVTDTQYF,TGTGCCAGCAGTATAACACAGGTCACAGATACGCAGTATTTT
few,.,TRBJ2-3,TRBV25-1,CASSEDFTDTQYF,TGTGCCAGCAGTGAGGATTTCACAGATACGCAGTATTTT
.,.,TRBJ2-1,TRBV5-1,CASSPIPNEQFF,TGCGCCAGCAGTCCTATTCCCAATGAGCAGTTCTTC
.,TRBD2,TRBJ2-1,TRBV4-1,CASSQGAVAGDSSYNEQFF,TGCGCCAGCAGCCAAGGCGCAGTAGCGGGGGATAGCTCCTACAATGAGCAGTTCTTC